A single T cell receptor beta chain is shown here with its context. The antigen is undetermined. This sample was included in a study of PD-L1 blockade in urothelial cancer. At the level of the study: Prior chemotherapy in patients spanned 0 to 3 regimens. Treatment start was followed by blood analysis at 3 weeks (second dose) and again at 6 weeks. The median T cell count in blood samples was 110,000 to 150,000.

Here immunoSEQ multiplex PCR was the method, and the copy in TCRdb shows in-frame clones only, minus some. The data show about 41,000 clones, more than 75% seen once. Documented time point: peripheral blood 6 weeks after treatment start. The study's findings and limits: Tumor-associated blood clones were expanded more by durable-benefit patients at 3 weeks.

V was pared by 3 bases and J by 4 bases, with 15 bases between. The CDR3 is made up of 15 amino acids. Per the germline V gene, CDR1 is MDHEN and CDR2 is SYDVKM. The TCR sequence derives from a man between 70 and 80 years old with urothelial cancer. Sequencing was performed on PBMCs, taken around atezolizumab (anti-PD-L1) treatment. This chain links TRBV28 with TRBJ2-5; tentative D call: TRBD1 (7 bases). The chain's CDR3 is CASSLGQGGGETQYF. In nucleotides, the CDR3 is TGTGCCAGCAGTTTGGGGCAGGGGGGAGGAGAGACCCAGTACTTC.